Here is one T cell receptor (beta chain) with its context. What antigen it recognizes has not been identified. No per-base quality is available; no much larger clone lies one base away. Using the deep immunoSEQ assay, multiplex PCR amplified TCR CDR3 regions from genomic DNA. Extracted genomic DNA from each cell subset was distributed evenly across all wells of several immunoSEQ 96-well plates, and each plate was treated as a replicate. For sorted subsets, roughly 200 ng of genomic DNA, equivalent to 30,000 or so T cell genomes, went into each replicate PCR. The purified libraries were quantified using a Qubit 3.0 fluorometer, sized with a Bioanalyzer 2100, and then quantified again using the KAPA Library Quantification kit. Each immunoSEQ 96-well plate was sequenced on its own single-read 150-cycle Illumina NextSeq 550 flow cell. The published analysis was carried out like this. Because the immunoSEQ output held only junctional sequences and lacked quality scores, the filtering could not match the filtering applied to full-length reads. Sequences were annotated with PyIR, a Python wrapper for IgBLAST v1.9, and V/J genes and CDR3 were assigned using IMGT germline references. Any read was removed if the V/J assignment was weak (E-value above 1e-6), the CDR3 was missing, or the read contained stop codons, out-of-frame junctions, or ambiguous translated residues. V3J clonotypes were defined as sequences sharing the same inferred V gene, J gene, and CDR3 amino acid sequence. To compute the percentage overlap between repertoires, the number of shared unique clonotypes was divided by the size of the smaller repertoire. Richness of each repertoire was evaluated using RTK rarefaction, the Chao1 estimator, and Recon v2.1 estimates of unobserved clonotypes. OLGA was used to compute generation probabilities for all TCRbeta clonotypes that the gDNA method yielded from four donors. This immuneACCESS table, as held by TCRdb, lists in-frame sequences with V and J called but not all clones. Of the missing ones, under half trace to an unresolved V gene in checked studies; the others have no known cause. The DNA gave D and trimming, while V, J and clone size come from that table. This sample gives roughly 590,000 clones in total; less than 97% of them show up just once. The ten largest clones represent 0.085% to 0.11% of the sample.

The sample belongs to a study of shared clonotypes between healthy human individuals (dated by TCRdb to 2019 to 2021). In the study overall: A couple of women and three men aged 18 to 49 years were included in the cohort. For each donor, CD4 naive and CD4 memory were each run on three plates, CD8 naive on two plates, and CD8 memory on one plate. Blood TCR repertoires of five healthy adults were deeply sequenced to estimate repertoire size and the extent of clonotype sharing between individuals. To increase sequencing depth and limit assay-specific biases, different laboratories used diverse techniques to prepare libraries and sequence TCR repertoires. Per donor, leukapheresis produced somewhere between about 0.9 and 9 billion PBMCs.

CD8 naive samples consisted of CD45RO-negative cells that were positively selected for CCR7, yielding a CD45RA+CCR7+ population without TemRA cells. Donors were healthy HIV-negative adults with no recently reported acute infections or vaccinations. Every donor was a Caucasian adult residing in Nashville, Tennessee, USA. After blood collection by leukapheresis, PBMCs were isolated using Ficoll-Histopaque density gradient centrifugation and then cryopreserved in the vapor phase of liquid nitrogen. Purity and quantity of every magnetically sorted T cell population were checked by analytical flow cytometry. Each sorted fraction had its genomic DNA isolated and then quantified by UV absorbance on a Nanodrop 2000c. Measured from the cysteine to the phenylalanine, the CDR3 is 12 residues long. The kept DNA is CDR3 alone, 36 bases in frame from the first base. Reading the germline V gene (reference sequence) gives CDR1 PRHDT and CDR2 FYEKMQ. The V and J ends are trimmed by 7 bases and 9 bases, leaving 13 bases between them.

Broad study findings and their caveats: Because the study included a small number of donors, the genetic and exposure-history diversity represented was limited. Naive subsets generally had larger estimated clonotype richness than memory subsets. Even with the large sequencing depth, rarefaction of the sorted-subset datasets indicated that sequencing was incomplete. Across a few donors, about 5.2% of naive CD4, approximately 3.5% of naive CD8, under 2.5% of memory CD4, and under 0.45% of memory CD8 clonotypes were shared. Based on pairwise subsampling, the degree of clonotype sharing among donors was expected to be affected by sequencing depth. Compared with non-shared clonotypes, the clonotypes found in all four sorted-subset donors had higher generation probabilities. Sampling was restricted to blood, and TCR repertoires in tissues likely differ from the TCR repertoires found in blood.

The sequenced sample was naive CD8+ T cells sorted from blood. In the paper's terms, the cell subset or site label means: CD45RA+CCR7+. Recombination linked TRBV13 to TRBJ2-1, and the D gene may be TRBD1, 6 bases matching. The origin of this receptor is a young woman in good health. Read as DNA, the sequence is TGTGCCAGCAAGGGGGTAGAAGGTGAGCAGTTCTTC. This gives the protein CASKGVEGEQFF. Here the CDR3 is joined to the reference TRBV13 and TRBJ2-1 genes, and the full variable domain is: AAGVIQSPRHLIKEKRETATLKCYPIPRHDTVYWYQQGPGQDPQFLISFYEKMQSDKGSIPDRFSAQQFSDYHSELNMSSLELGDSALYFCASKGVEGEQFFGPGTRLTVL.